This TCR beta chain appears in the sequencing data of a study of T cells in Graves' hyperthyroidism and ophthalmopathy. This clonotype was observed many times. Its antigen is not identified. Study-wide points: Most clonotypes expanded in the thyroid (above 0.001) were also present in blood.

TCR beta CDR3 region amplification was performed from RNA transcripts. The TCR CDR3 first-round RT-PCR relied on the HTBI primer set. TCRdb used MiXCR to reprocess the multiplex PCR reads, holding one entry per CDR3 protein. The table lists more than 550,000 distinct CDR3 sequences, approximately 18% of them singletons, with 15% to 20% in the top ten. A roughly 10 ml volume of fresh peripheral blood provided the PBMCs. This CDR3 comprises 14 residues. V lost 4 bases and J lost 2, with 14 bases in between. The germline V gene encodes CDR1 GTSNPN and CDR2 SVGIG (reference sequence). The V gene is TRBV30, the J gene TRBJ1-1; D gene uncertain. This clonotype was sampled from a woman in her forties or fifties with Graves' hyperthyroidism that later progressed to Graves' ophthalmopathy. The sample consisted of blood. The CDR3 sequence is CAWTPTRVNTEAFF. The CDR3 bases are TGTGCCTGGACCCCAACTCGGGTTAACACTGAAGCTTTCTTT.